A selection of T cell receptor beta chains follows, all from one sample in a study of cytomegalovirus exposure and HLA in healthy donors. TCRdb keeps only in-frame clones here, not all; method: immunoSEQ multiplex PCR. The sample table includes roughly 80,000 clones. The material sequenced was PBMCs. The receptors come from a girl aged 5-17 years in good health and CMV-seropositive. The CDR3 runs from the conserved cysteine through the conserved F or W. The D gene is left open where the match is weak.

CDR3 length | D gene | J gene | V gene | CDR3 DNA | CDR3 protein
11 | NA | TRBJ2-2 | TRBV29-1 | TGCAGCGCCCTGAGAGCCGGGGAGCTGTTTTTT | CSALRAGELFF
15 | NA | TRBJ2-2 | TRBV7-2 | TGTGCCAGCAGCTTAGTAGCGGAGGGAACCGGGGAGCTGTTTTTT | CASSLVAEGTGELFF
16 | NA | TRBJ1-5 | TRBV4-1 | TGCGCCAGCAGCCAAGGGTGGGGCACTAGCAATCAGCCCCAGCATTTT | CASSQGWGTSNQPQHF
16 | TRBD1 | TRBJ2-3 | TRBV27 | TGTGCCAGCAGTTTAGGGACAGGGGCAAACACAGATACGCAGTATTTT | CASSLGTGANTDTQYF
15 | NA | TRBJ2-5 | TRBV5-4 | TGTGCCAGCAGCCCAGGATGGGGGCTTGGAGAGACCCAGTACTTC | CASSPGWGLGETQYF
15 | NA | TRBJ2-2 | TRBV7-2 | TGTGCCAGCAGCTTAAGGTATCAGGTCACCGGGGAGCTGTTTTTT | CASSLRYQVTGELFF
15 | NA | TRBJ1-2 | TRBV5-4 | TGTGCCAGCAGCTTGGGGACAGTACCTAACTATGGCTACACCTTC | CASSLGTVPNYGYTF
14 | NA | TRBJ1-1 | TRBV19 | TGTGCCAGTAGTATAGATGGCGGGAGCATTGAAGCTTTCTTT | CASSIDGGSIEAFF
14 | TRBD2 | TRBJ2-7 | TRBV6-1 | TGTGCCAGTAGGCTTACCCGGGGGGCCTACGAGCAGTACTTC | CASRLTRGAYEQYF
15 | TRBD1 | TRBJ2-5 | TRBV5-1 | TGCGCCAGCAGCAAGAACCGGGACAGCCAAGAGACCCAGTACTTC | CASSKNRDSQETQYF
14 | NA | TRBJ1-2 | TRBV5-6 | TGTGCCAGCAGCTTTATTGGCAGGGACTATGGCTACACCTTC | CASSFIGRDYGYTF
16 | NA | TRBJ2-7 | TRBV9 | TGTGCCAGCAGCGTTAGCCGTAGCGCAACTTCCTACGAGCAGTACTTC | CASSVSRSATSYEQYF
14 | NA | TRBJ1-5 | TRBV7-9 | TGTGCCAGCAGCTTAACTGGGGGCACTCAGCCCCAGCATTTT | CASSLTGGTQPQHF
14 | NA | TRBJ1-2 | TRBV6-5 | TGTGCCACCCAAGATCCGGGAATTCGGTATGGCTACACCTTC | CATQDPGIRYGYTF
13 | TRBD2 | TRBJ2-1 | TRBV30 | TGTGCCTGGAGCTTCGGGGGGGCCAATGAGCAGTTCTTC | CAWSFGGANEQFF
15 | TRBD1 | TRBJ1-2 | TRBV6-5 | TGTGCCAGCAGTTTCACCGGGACAGGGTCGATTGGCTACACCTTC | CASSFTGTGSIGYTF
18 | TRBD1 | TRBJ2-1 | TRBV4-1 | TGCGCCAGCAGCTCGCCTTTTAATCCGGGACAGGGGATCAATGAGCAGTTCTTC | CASSSPFNPGQGINEQFF
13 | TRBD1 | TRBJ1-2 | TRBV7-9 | TGTGCCAGCAGCTTAGCGACAGGGGTTGCTATACTCTTC | CASSLATGVAILF
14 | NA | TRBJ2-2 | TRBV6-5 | TGTGCCAGCAGCCCGGGGAGTCCCACCGGGGAGCTGTTTTTT | CASSPGSPTGELFF
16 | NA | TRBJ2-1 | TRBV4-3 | TGCGCCAGCAGCCCGAGACAGGATTCTTTTCTGGAAGAGCAGTTCTTC | CASSPRQDSFLEEQFF
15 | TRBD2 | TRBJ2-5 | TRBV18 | TGTGCCAGCTCACCGATTGCGGGGGGGATAGAGACCCAGTACTTC | CASSPIAGGIETQYF
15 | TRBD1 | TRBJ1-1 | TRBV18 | TGTGCCAGCTCACCCCGGGACAGCCTCGGCACTGAAGCTTTCTTT | CASSPRDSLGTEAFF
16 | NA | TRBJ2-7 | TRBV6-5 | TGTGCCAGCAGTTACGGGGTCGTGGGGCCGAGCTACGAGCAGTACTTC | CASSYGVVGPSYEQYF
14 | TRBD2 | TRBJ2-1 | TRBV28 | TGTGCCAGCAGTTTCCAGCGGGGTCGCAATGAGCAGTTCTTC | CASSFQRGRNEQFF
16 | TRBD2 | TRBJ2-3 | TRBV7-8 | TGTGCCAGCAACCATCGGCGGGGGGGACTCACAGATACGCAGTATTTT | CASNHRRGGLTDTQYF
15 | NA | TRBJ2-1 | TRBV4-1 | TGCGCCAGCAGCCCTAGCGAAAGCTCCTACAATGAGCAGTTCTTC | CASSPSESSYNEQFF
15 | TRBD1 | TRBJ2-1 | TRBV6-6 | TGTGCCAGCAGTTACACGGGACAGGGGGCTATAGAGCAGTTCTTC | CASSYTGQGAIEQFF
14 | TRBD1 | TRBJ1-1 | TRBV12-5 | TGTGCTAGTGGCTCGGCGACAGGGGATCCGGAAGCTTTCTTT | CASGSATGDPEAFF
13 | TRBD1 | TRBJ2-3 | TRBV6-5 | TGTGCCAGCTCAAGGGGGCCGACGGATACGCAGTATTTT | CASSRGPTDTQYF
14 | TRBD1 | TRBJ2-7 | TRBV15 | TGTGCCACCAGGCCTTTGGACAGGGGAGGAGAGCAGTACTTC | CATRPLDRGGEQYF
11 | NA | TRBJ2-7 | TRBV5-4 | TGTGCCACCACGGTCCGGGGCGAGCAGTACTTC | CATTVRGEQYF
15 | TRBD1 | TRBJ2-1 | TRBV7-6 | TGTGCCAGCAGCCCTGGGACAGGGGCTGACAATGAGCAGTTCTTC | CASSPGTGADNEQFF
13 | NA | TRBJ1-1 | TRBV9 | TGTGCCAGCAGCTCGGGTGGGGGGACTGAAGCTTTCTTT | CASSSGGGTEAFF
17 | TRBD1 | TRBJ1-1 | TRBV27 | TGTGCCAGCAGCCTCCTCTGGACAGGGGGCGAGATGGCTGAAGCTTTCTTT | CASSLLWTGGEMAEAFF
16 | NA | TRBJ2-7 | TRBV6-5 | TGTGCCAGCAGTTACTCTTCGGCAGGGATCTACTACGAGCAGTACTTC | CASSYSSAGIYYEQYF
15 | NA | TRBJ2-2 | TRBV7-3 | TGTGCCAGCAGCTCGGCCATAGGGGGCACCGGGGAGCTGTTTTTT | CASSSAIGGTGELFF
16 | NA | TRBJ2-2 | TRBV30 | TGTGCCGGAGGAGGGGGGGGCTTAGCGAACACCGGGGAGCTGTTTTTT | CAGGGGGLANTGELFF
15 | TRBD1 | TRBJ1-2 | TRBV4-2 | TGTGCCAGCAGCCAAGAGGGACAGGCTCTCTATGGCTACACCTTC | CASSQEGQALYGYTF